Each of the 17 T cell receptor beta chains below was sequenced from the same sample in a study of CD8+CD57+ T cells in acquired aplastic anemia. Before being chosen for sequencing, patients had shown CD8+CD57+ cell expansion by flow cytometry. The use of genomic DNA as template underpinned the TCR beta VDJ and CDR3 profiling. TCRdb called the reads again in MiXCR, with one record for every CDR3 protein. Of under 500,000 distinct CDR3 sequences in the sample, around a third were seen once. The specimen sequenced was sorted CD4+, CD8+, or CD8+CD57+ T cells (not recorded which) from PBMCs. The receptors originated from a human donor with aplastic anemia.

V gene TRBV19 combines with J gene TRBJ2-2; weak D call: TRBD1 (5 bases). CDR3 length: 14 amino acids. With 9 bases removed from V and 3 bases from J, the gap between germline ends came to 14 bases. CDR1 and CDR2 from the germline V gene are LNHDA and SQIVND (reference sequence). The CDR3 region is CASSSDRYTGELFF. CDR3 nucleotide sequence: TGTGCCAGCAGTTCCGACAGATACACCGGGGAGCTGTTTTTT.

The chain recombines TRBV19 with TRBJ2-7, with D perhaps matching TRBD1 or TRBD2 (6 bases each). The V gene lost 4 bases and the J gene lost 6 bases, with 13 bases spanning the gap. Germline CDR1 is LNHDA and CDR2 is SQIVND (reference sequence). The CDR3 extends over 13 amino acids. The CDR3 loop reads CASSTGDWGEQYF. CDR3 in DNA: TGTGCCAGTAGTACAGGGGACTGGGGCGAGCAGTACTTC.

This clonotype showed up just a few times. The rearrangement joins TRBV12-5 to TRBJ1-2; D is ambiguous. V was trimmed by 5 bases and J by 1 base, leaving 5 bases between them. The CDR3 consists of 12 residues. Germline values: CDR1 LGHNT, CDR2 FRNRAP. CDR3 DNA sequence: TGTGCTAGTGGTATAGATAACTATGGCTACACCTTC. This encodes CASGIDNYGYTF. The full variable domain, its missing parts supplied by reference TRBV12-5 and TRBJ1-2, is DARVTQTPRHKVTEMGQEVTMRCQPILGHNTVFWYRQTMMQGLELLAYFRNRAPLDDSGMPKDRFSAEMPDATLATLKIQPSEPRDSAVYFCASGIDNYGYTFGSGTRLTVV.

In its sample, this clonotype was seen a few times. The chain employs TRBV12-3 or TRBV12-4 and TRBJ2-3; the D gene could be TRBD1 or TRBD2 (5 bases each). CDR3 size: 15 residues. Between the trimmed V and J ends, which lost 6 bases and 2 bases, there was a span of 15 bases. CDR3 sequence reads: CASRHRGVITDTQYF. The CDR3 nucleotides read TGTGCCAGCAGACATAGGGGAGTGATCACAGATACGCAGTATTTT.

This clonotype was found many times. The V call is TRBV19, the J call TRBJ1-6; no clear D gene. Trimming removed 3 bases at V and 8 bases at J, with 11 bases between. The CDR3 is 14 residues long. The germline CDR1 and CDR2 sequences are LNHDA and SQIVND (reference sequence). The CDR3 DNA sequence: TGTGCCAGTAGTATGAGGCGATTGGATTCACCCCTCCACTTT. It translates to CASSMRRLDSPLHF.

The J gene is TRBJ2-7, the V gene TRBV5-4; D assignment may be TRBD1 or TRBD2 (7 bases each). This CDR3 comprises 17 residues. Deletions cut 0 bases from V and 3 bases from J, with 19 bases between. Germline V gene sequence: CDR1 SGHNT, CDR2 YYREEE (reference sequence). CDR3 protein: CASSLELGGDRVYEQYF. The CDR3 region has the DNA TGTGCCAGCAGCTTGGAGTTGGGGGGGGACAGAGTCTACGAGCAGTACTTC.

Only a few counts were recorded for this clonotype. The V gene is TRBV18, the J gene TRBJ1-5; 7 nucleotides align to TRBD1. J gave up 3 bases and V 3 bases, and 5 bases lay outside the gene matches. This CDR3 is built from 15 residues. Germline V lookup: CDR1 KGHSH, CDR2 LQKENI. The CDR3 is CASSPTGQDNQPQHF. CDR3 DNA: TGTGCCAGCTCACCGACAGGGCAAGACAATCAGCCCCAGCATTTT.

This clonotype has ten or more counts. The chain combines TRBV10-1 with TRBJ1-5; maybe TRBD1 (5 bases). V lost 11 bases and J lost 4, with 12 bases in between. CDR1 WNHNN and CDR2 SYGVQD come from the germline V gene (reference sequence). This CDR3 has 12 residues. CDR3 DNA sequence: TGCGCCCCCCAAGAGGGGAATCAGCCCCAGCATTTT. This gives the protein CAPQEGNQPQHF.

V and J are TRBV24-1 and TRBJ1-1; D is ambiguous. The CDR3 loop spans 15 amino acids. V lost 6 bases, J lost 2 bases, and 15 bases lay in between. Germline V lookup: CDR1 KGHDR, CDR2 SFDVKD. The CDR3 DNA sequence: TGTGCCACCAGTTTAGATCCGCGTTATAACACTGAAGCTTTCTTT. This gives the protein CATSLDPRYNTEAFF.

The chain couples TRBV2 to TRBJ2-5; D is possibly TRBD1 (5 bases). Germline V gene sequence: CDR1 SNHLY, CDR2 FYNNEI. The CDR3 length is 15 residues. Trimming shortened V by 1 base and J by 4 bases, and 13 bases separated the two germline ends. CDR3 coding DNA: TGTGCCAGCAGTGAAGGTCTAGGGGCTCCAGAGACCCAGTACTTC. It is translated as CASSEGLGAPETQYF.

The rearrangement uses TRBV6-1 and TRBJ1-5, with 8 bases aligning to TRBD1. This CDR3 is 17 amino acids long. V trimming: 5 bases; J trimming: 3 bases; junction bases outside the gene matches: 12. Germline V gene sequence: CDR1 MNHNS, CDR2 SASEGT. The CDR3: CASSPRYGQGDNQPQHF. The CDR3 DNA reads as TGTGCCAGCAGTCCCCGTTACGGACAGGGTGACAATCAGCCCCAGCATTTT.

The rearrangement joins TRBV14 to TRBJ2-2; 7 nucleotides match TRBD2. Germline CDR1 reads SGHDN; CDR2 reads FVKESK. V shed 2 bases and J 7 bases; nucleotides not matched to a gene: 7. The CDR3 covers 15 residues. CDR3 DNA: TGTGCCAGCAGCCAATTTCTAGCGGATGGCGGGGAGCTGTTTTTT. This translates into CASSQFLADGGELFF. The full variable domain, completed using reference TRBV14 and TRBJ2-2, is EAGVTQFPSHSVIEKGQTVTLRCDPISGHDNLYWYRRVMGKEIKFLLHFVKESKQDESGMPNNRFLAERTGGTYSTLKVQPAELEDSGVYFCASSQFLADGGELFFGEGSRLTVL.

About this clonotype itself: In this CDR3 the conserved last residue, phenylalanine or tryptophan, is missing, so a read error is likely. It is unclear where the CDR3 begins or ends on the DNA, so no DNA is shown, and the CDR3 is as TCRdb lists it. The CDR3 sequence is CASKQGNS. This chain joins TRBV2 and TRBJ1-6; the D call in the table, TRBD1, was not verified against the DNA. Germline V gene data show CDR1 as SNHLY and CDR2 as FYNNEI. The CDR3 comprises 8 residues, both ends counted.

This rearrangement joins TRBV11-1 to TRBJ1-6; D not certain. V was clipped by 3 bases and J by 0 bases, with 15 bases between them. The length of the CDR3 is 18 residues. Germline V lookup: CDR1 SGHAT, CDR2 FQDESV (reference sequence). The CDR3 region has the DNA TGTGCCAGCAGCTTCGGCATGGGTATTAGCTCCTATAATTCACCCCTCCACTTT. This gives the protein CASSFGMGISSYNSPLHF.

The CDR3 reads CASNRVYEQYF. In DNA form, the CDR3 reads TGTGCCAGCAATAGGGTATACGAGCAGTACTTC. The V and J genes are TRBV6-1 and TRBJ2-7; D not resolved. This CDR3 comprises 11 residues. V lost 7 bases, J lost 4 bases, and 8 bases lay in between. Germline-derived CDR1 and CDR2 are MNHNS and SASEGT.

This clonotype was counted a few times. The chain has TRBV19 and TRBJ1-5, with 7 positions matching TRBD1. Germline trimming cut 7 bases from V and 0 bases from J; bases unmatched to any gene: 6. CDR1 is LNHDA, CDR2 SQIVND, per germline (reference sequence). The CDR3 is made up of 15 amino acids. The CDR3 nucleotides are TGTGCCAGTACCTCGACAGGGAATAGCAATCAGCCCCAGCATTTT. This gives the protein CASTSTGNSNQPQHF.

This clonotype was observed many times. V usage is TRBV20-1 and J usage is TRBJ2-7; TRBD1 is a possible D gene (6 bases). V lost 0 bases to trimming and J lost 0 bases, with 15 bases between them. This CDR3 comprises 16 residues. Per germline, CDR1 DFQATT and CDR2 SNEGSKA (reference sequence). CDR3 DNA: TGCAGTGCTAGAGATCCTTGGTCGGACAGCTCCTACGAGCAGTACTTC. It specifies CSARDPWSDSSYEQYF.